This T cell receptor beta chain was found in a study of T-cell memory formation after mild COVID-19. Study-wide results and caveats: Contracting CD4+ clones sat mainly in CM and EM; CD8+ in EMRA.

With 0 bases clipped from V and 0 bases from J, the junction kept 3 bases outside the gene matches. The germline V gene has CDR1 MNHEY and CDR2 SVGEGT. The CDR3 consists of 16 residues. As to this clonotype: Its specificity is unknown.

With constant-segment primers, 5'RACE yielded cDNA libraries of TCR alpha and TCR beta that carried sample barcodes and UMIs. TCRdb reanalysed the 5' RACE reads using MiXCR and keeps one entry per CDR3 protein. The table shows 470,000 or so distinct CDR3 sequences, with roughly 18% occurring only once. This clonotype was obtained from a man between 18 and 29 years old who had mild COVID-19 (a few samples of this study predate the infection). Cell type and time point are not known. Sequenced material: PBMCs or a T cell subset sorted from them (not recorded which). The chain carries TRBV6-2 or TRBV6-3 and TRBJ1-1; the match to TRBD1 covers 8 bases. The CDR3 sequence: CASSYSPGGVNTEAFF. CDR3 sequence (DNA): TGTGCCAGCAGTTACTCCCCAGGGGGCGTGAACACTGAAGCTTTCTTT.